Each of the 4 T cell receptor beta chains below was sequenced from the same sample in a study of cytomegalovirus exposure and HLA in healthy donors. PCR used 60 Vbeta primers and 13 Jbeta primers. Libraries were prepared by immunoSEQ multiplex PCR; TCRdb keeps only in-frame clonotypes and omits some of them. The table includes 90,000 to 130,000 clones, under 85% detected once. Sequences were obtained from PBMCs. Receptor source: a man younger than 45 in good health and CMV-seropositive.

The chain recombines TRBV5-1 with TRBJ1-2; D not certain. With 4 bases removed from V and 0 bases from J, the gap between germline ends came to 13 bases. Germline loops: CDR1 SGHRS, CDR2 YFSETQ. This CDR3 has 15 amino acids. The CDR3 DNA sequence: TGCGCCAGCAGCCAGGAGGACGGACCTAACTATGGCTACACCTTC. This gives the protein CASSQEDGPNYGYTF.

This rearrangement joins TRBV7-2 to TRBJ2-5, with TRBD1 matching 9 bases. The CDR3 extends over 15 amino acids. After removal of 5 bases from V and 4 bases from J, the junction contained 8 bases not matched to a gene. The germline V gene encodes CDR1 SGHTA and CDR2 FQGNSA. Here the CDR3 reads CASSPGTGWRETQYF. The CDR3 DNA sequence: TGTGCCAGCAGCCCGGGGACAGGGTGGCGAGAGACCCAGTACTTC.

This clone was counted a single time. The CDR3 nucleotides are TGTGCCTGGAAGAAAGATCCCGTAGCAGCAGAGACCCAGTACTTC. This codes for CAWKKDPVAAETQYF. The V and J genes are TRBV30 and TRBJ2-5; D is uncertain. There are 15 residues in the CDR3. V was shortened by 4 bases and J by 4 bases, with 19 bases between the two germline ends. In germline, CDR1 is GTSNPN, CDR2 SVGIG (reference sequence).

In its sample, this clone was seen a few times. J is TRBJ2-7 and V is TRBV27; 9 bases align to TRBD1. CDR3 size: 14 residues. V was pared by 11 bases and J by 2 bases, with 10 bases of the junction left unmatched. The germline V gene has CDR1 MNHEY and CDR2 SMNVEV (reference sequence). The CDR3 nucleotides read TGTGCCTCACGACCACAGGGGGCACCCTACGAGCAGTACTTC. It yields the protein CASRPQGAPYEQYF.